This paragraph reports one T cell receptor (beta chain). The antigen is undetermined. A much larger clonotype is one base distant, so this may be a read error. The PCR ran on 60 Vbeta and 13 Jbeta primers. Authors' methods: Counted up in a later analysis, unique TCR beta chains came to some 72 million, with around 9.9 million shared. This table comes from immunoSEQ multiplex PCR, and its TCRdb copy is limited to in-frame clones, with some not included. That table supplies the V and J calls and clone size; D and trimming were determined from the DNA. The repertoire holds some 150,000 clones, with approximately 82% as singletons. The J segment lost 2 bases and the V segment lost 4 bases, leaving 3 bases of the junction unmatched. CDR3 length: 14 amino acids. Germline V gives CDR1 SGHNT, CDR2 YYREEE (reference sequence). The sample belongs to a study of cytomegalovirus exposure and HLA in healthy donors. Study-wide findings and caveats: Most of the CMV-associated TCR beta chains (in a later analysis) appeared to be HLA-restricted. Apart from CMV serostatus, no immune exposure information was available. Several top significant clusters appeared, in a later analysis, to be linked to common viral pathogens.

This receptor was taken from a woman aged 50 to 65 in good health and CMV-seropositive. The sample comprised PBMCs. The rearrangement uses TRBV5-4 and TRBJ2-7, with 10 bases lining up with TRBD1. CDR3 residues: CASSRDRGTYEQYF. The DNA for the CDR3 is TGTGCCAGCAGCCGGGACAGGGGAACCTACGAGCAGTACTTC. Combining the CDR3 with reference TRBV5-4 and TRBJ2-7 gives the whole variable domain ETGVTQSPTHLIKTRGQQVTLRCSSQSGHNTVSWYQQALGQGPQFIFQYYREEENGRGNFPPRFSGLQFPNYSSELNVNALELDDSALYLCASSRDRGTYEQYFGPGTRLTVT.